One sample yielded the 12 T cell receptor beta chains listed below, sequenced in a study of shared clonotypes between healthy human individuals. The data were produced by immunoSEQ multiplex PCR, yet TCRdb's version contains in-frame clones alone and is incomplete. This table has 2 million to 2.5 million clones, 85% to 95% appearing once. CD45RO-negative, CCR7-selected cells formed the naive CD8 fraction, which excluded terminally differentiated effector memory CD45RA+ cells. The sequencing sample was made of naive CD8+ T cells from PBMCs. The receptor set was obtained from a man between 18 and 35 years old in good health. Some clones in this sample may be carry-over from other donors' samples.

This chain connects TRBV7-8 to TRBJ2-1; TRBD2 matches at 7 bases. This CDR3 has 18 amino acids. Germline values: CDR1 SGHVS, CDR2 FQNEAQ. Germline trimming cut 6 bases from V and 3 bases from J; bases unmatched to any gene: 17. The CDR3 nucleotides are TGTGCCAGCAGTTCCTATCTTATAGGCGGGAGTAACTACAATGAGCAGTTCTTC. Translated, it gives CASSSYLIGGSNYNEQFF. Supplemented by reference TRBV7-8 and TRBJ2-1, the full variable domain reads GAGVSQSPRYKVAKRGQDVALRCDPISGHVSLFWYQQALGQGPEFLTYFQNEAQLDKSGLPSDRFFAERPEGSVSTLKIQRTQQEDSAVYLCASSSYLIGGSNYNEQFFGPGTRLTVL.

This chain links TRBV10-2 with TRBJ2-7; D unclear. Trimming took 2 bases from V and 0 from J, leaving 8 bases between them. This CDR3 comprises 14 residues. Germline loops: CDR1 WSHSY, CDR2 SAAADI. As DNA, the CDR3 is TGCGCCAGCAGTGAGAGGGCCGGCTCCTACGAGCAGTACTTC. Translated, it gives CASSERAGSYEQYF.

The V and J genes are TRBV27 and TRBJ2-7, with 10 bases aligning to TRBD1. The CDR3 has 15 residues. Trimming took 5 bases from V and 5 from J; bases not matched to a gene: 9. Germline lookup yields CDR1 MNHEY and CDR2 SMNVEV (reference sequence). CDR3 region: CASSTRQGAYHEQYF. CDR3 bases: TGTGCCAGCAGTACTCGACAGGGGGCTTACCACGAGCAGTACTTC.

V usage is TRBV15 and J usage is TRBJ2-2, with TRBD2 identical over 7 bases. V trimming: 3 bases; J trimming: 9 bases; junction bases outside the gene matches: 4. This CDR3 is built from 13 residues. CDR1 and CDR2 (germline): LNHNV, YYDKDF (reference sequence). The CDR3 bases are TGTGCCACCAGCAGCAGGGAGGGCCGGGAGCTGTTTTTT. Translated, it gives CATSSREGRELFF.

V is TRBV28 and J is TRBJ1-1; D is unresolved. V lost 3 bases and J lost 1, with 12 bases in between. Germline assignment: CDR1 MDHEN and CDR2 SYDVKM. This CDR3 has 15 residues. The CDR3 spells CASSFSPEGNTEAFF. As DNA, the CDR3 is TGTGCCAGCAGTTTTTCACCGGAAGGGAACACTGAAGCTTTCTTT.

The chain has TRBV6-5 and TRBJ2-7; the match to TRBD1 covers 9 bases. V lost 6 bases to trimming and J lost 5 bases; unmatched junction nucleotides: 8. Looked up from germline, CDR1 is MNHEY and CDR2 is SVGAGI. CDR3 length: 14 amino acids. Here the CDR3 DNA reads TGTGCCAGCAGCGCCCGGGACAGGGACCACGAGCAGTACTTC. Translated, it gives CASSARDRDHEQYF.

The chain is built from TRBV19 and TRBJ1-1; tentatively, D is TRBD1 (5 bases). V was shortened by 5 bases and J by 4 bases, with 17 bases between the two germline ends. The CDR3 is 15 amino acids. In germline, CDR1 is LNHDA, CDR2 SQIVND (reference sequence). The CDR3 DNA is TGTGCCAGTAGTGCAGGCCCAGGGTTGGGCACTGAAGCTTTCTTT. Amino acid sequence: CASSAGPGLGTEAFF.

The chain uses TRBV10-2 and TRBJ2-1; a weak D match, TRBD1 (6 bases). CDR1 and CDR2 (germline): WSHSY, SAAADI. The CDR3 has 13 amino acids. The V and J ends lost 0 bases and 10 bases respectively, with 10 bases between them. This CDR3 is CASSESGQFEQFF. CDR3 nucleotide sequence: TGCGCCAGCAGTGAGTCGGGACAATTCGAGCAGTTCTTC.

CDR3 DNA sequence: TGTGCCAGCAGCCAGGTCCTAGCGGGAGGGGAGGACAATGAGCAGTTCTTC. Its protein product is CASSQVLAGGEDNEQFF. The rearrangement uses TRBV4-2 and TRBJ2-1, with 12 bases aligning to TRBD2. The CDR3 spans 17 residues. Trimming removed 3 bases from V and 5 bases from J; junction bases left unmatched: 8. CDR1 and CDR2 from the germline V gene are LGHNA and YNFKEQ.

The chain has TRBV7-9 and TRBJ1-4; D unclear. This CDR3 comprises 16 residues. The V gene's germline CDR1 is SEHNR and CDR2 FQNEAQ (reference sequence). V shed 3 bases and J shed 5 bases, with 16 bases lying between them. The DNA for the CDR3 is TGTGCCAGCAGCTTTTCGCCCGGCGGATGGAATGAAAAACTGTTTTTT. Translating gives CASSFSPGGWNEKLFF.

The genes are TRBV19 and TRBJ2-2; TRBD1 matches 8 bases. With 1 base clipped from V and 7 bases from J, the junction kept 5 bases outside the gene matches. The length of the CDR3 is 15 residues. Germline CDR1 reads LNHDA; CDR2 reads SQIVND (reference sequence). The chain's CDR3 is CASSIVQGAVGELFF. CDR3 bases: TGTGCCAGTAGTATAGTCCAGGGGGCGGTCGGGGAGCTGTTTTTT. Drawing the rest from reference TRBV19 and TRBJ2-2, the complete variable domain is DGGITQSPKYLFRKEGQNVTLSCEQNLNHDAMYWYRQDPGQGLRLIYYSQIVNDFQKGDIAEGYSVSREKKESFPLTVTSAQKNPTAFYLCASSIVQGAVGELFFGEGSRLTVL.

This chain joins TRBV4-3 and TRBJ2-1; D uncertain. CDR3 length: 15 amino acids. Germline-derived CDR1 and CDR2 are LGHNA and YSLEER. The ends were cut back, 0 bases at V and 6 bases at J, with 12 bases in the middle. CDR3 amino acids: CASSQDLGVGNEQFF. CDR3 bases: TGCGCCAGCAGCCAAGATCTAGGCGTCGGCAATGAGCAGTTCTTC.